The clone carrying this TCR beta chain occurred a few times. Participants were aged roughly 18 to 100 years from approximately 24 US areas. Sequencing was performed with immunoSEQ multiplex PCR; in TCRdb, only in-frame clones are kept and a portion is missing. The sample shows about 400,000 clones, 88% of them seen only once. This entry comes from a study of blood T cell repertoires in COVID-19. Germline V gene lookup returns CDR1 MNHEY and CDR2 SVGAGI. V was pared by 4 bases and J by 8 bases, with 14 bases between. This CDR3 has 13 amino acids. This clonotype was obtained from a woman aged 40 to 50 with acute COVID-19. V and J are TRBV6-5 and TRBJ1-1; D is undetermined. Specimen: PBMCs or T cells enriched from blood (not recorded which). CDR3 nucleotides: TGTGCCAGCAGTTCTACAGTGCCGGTGGAAGCTTTCTTT. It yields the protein CASSSTVPVEAFF.